A single sample is the source of the 21 T cell receptor beta chains below, sequenced in a study of low-dose radiotherapy and immunotherapy resistance in tumors. Time point here: after trial treatment. Treatment of the sample: LDRT plus nivolumab, ipilimumab, low-dose cyclophosphamide and aspirin (RACIN trial). TRAV- and TRBV-specific primers primed first-strand cDNA, covering alpha and beta chains. The authors amplified TCRs for 20 to 25 PCR cycles with a constant-region primer and a V-primer adapter. TCRdb re-called the reads through MiXCR, storing one row per CDR3 protein. The sample contains just over 90,000 distinct CDR3 sequences, roughly 19% of which appear only once. The starting material was PBMCs, obtained after low-dose radiotherapy plus immunotherapy. These receptors were collected from a female donor with ovarian cancer.

This sequence joins TRBV6-2 or TRBV6-3 and TRBJ2-3; D is possibly TRBD2 (6 bases). With 6 bases removed from V and 1 base from J, the gap between germline ends came to 20 bases. Germline V gene sequence: CDR1 MNHEY, CDR2 SVGEGT. The CDR3 length is 17 residues. The CDR3 coding sequence is TGTGCCAGCAGACCCGCCCCGGGGGTAGAGGGCACAGATACGCAGTATTTT. Translation gives CASRPAPGVEGTDTQYF.

The chain links TRBV3-1 to TRBJ2-3, with D tentatively TRBD1 or TRBD2 (5 bases each). The CDR3 runs 15 residues. Germline V gene sequence: CDR1 LGHDT, CDR2 YNNKEL (reference sequence). V gave up 7 bases and J gave up 5 bases, with 19 bases separating them. The chain's CDR3 is CASTPRDQGLDTQYF. Written as DNA, the CDR3 is TGTGCCAGCACCCCCAGGGATCAAGGACTAGATACGCAGTATTTT.

For this clonotype: The junction departs from germline at one end; a sequencing error may be responsible. The rearrangement uses TRBV7-2 and TRBJ2-3; the match to TRBD2 covers 12 bases. CDR3 length equals 17 residues. The germline V gene has CDR1 SGHTA and CDR2 FQGNSA. The CDR3 protein is CASSLTSGGTSIDTQYF. The CDR3 DNA is TGTGCCAGCAGCTTAACTAGCGGGGGGACAAGCATAGATACGCAGTATTTT.

This clonotype was picked up many times. This chain links TRBV2 with TRBJ2-3, with no clear D. The germline V gene has CDR1 SNHLY and CDR2 FYNNEI. Trimming took off 1 base at V and 2 bases at J, with 7 bases between the two ends. The length of the CDR3 is 14 residues. CDR3 sequence: CASSEETYTDTQYF. The CDR3 nucleotides are TGTGCCAGCAGTGAAGAGACTTACACAGATACGCAGTATTTT.

This clonotype was seen ten or more times. CDR3 loop: CAWDRPNTEAFF. The DNA for the CDR3 is TGTGCCTGGGACAGGCCGAACACTGAAGCTTTCTTT. The rearrangement uses TRBV30 and TRBJ1-1; tentatively, D is TRBD1 (6 bases). Germline V gene sequence: CDR1 GTSNPN, CDR2 SVGIG (reference sequence). CDR3 length: 12 amino acids. Trimming left V 5 bases short and J 1 base short, with 8 bases between. The variable domain in full, with the rest retrieved from reference TRBV30 and TRBJ1-1, is SQTIHQWPATLVQPVGSPLSLECTVEGTSNPNLYWYRQAAGRGLQLLFYSVGIGQISSEVPQNLSASRPQDRQFILSSKKLLLSDSGFYLCAWDRPNTEAFFGQGTRLTVV.

J is TRBJ2-3 and V is TRBV6-1; D unclear. Trimming stripped 1 base from V and 4 bases from J, with 6 bases between. There are 13 residues in the CDR3. Germline CDR1 reads MNHNS; CDR2 reads SASEGT. Written as DNA, the CDR3 is TGTGCCAGCAGTGAAGTTGTCCCAGATACGCAGTATTTT. Its translation is CASSEVVPDTQYF.

Ten or more counts support this clonotype. V and J are TRBV4-2 and TRBJ2-3; 12 nucleotides align to TRBD2. Germline V CDR1 and CDR2: LGHNA, YNFKEQ. CDR3 length equals 19 residues. V lost 0 bases and J lost 3; bases outside the gene matches: 10. The CDR3 reads CASSQDILAGGPTTDTQYF. The CDR3 bases are TGTGCCAGCAGCCAAGATATTCTAGCGGGAGGGCCAACGACAGATACGCAGTATTTT.

J is TRBJ2-5 and V is TRBV20-1; D possibly corresponds to TRBD2 (6 bases). V shed 6 bases and J shed 4 bases, with 12 bases lying between them. Germline CDR1 reads DFQATT; CDR2 reads SNEGSKA (reference sequence). CDR3 size: 12 residues. CDR3 DNA: TGCAGTGCCCTCCGGGGAGGAGAGACCCAGTACTTC. It translates to CSALRGGETQYF.

This clonotype came up many times. V gene TRBV3-1 combines with J gene TRBJ2-7; TRBD2 matches at 8 bases. V lost 4 bases, J lost 6 bases, and 8 bases stayed unmatched. Germline CDR1 LGHDT, CDR2 YNNKEL (reference sequence). The CDR3 covers 14 residues. The CDR3: CASSRSGTRAEQYF. The CDR3 coding sequence is TGTGCCAGCAGCCGGTCCGGGACTAGGGCCGAGCAGTACTTC.

This clonotype appeared many times. The rearrangement links TRBV12-3 or TRBV12-4 to TRBJ1-1; no firm D call. The CDR3 runs 14 residues. The ends were cut back, 6 bases at V and 4 bases at J, with 15 bases in the middle. In DNA, the CDR3 is TGTGCCAGCAGCCCCGCTTTTATTCTCACTGAAGCTTTCTTT. It translates to CASSPAFILTEAFF.

This clonotype was counted ten times or more. The chain recombines TRBV29-1 with TRBJ1-2; 7 positions agree with TRBD1. CDR1 is SQVTM and CDR2 is ANQGSEA in the germline V gene. The junction had 12 bases not matched to a gene; V was cut back by 6 bases and J by 8 bases. This CDR3 is 13 amino acids long. CDR3 nucleotide sequence: TGCAGCGTCGGCCAAGGGGGCGGGAGCGGCTACACCTTC. This encodes CSVGQGGGSGYTF. The full variable domain, its missing parts supplied by reference TRBV29-1 and TRBJ1-2, is SAVISQKPSRDICQRGTSLTIQCQVDSQVTMMFWYRQQPGQSLTLIATANQGSEATYESGFVIDKFPISRPNLTFSTLTVSNMSPEDSSIYLCSVGQGGGSGYTFGSGTRLTVV.

This clonotype was found many times. The J gene is TRBJ2-7, the V gene TRBV19; 8 bases line up with TRBD2. Germline values: CDR1 LNHDA, CDR2 SQIVND (reference sequence). V lost 3 bases, J lost 1 base, and 5 bases stayed unmatched. The CDR3 length is 15 residues. The CDR3 bases are TGTGCCAGTAGTATGGGACTAGTCCCTTCCTACGAGCAGTACTTC. Protein: CASSMGLVPSYEQYF.

The chain combines TRBV6-2 or TRBV6-3 with TRBJ2-7; 13 positions agree with TRBD2. The CDR3 loop spans 18 amino acids. Germline CDR1 MNHEY, CDR2 SVGEGT. V was pared by 6 bases and J by 4 bases, with 15 bases of the junction left unmatched. CDR3 sequence: CASSSRGLAGVGLYEQYF. The CDR3 nucleotides are TGTGCCAGCAGCTCGCGAGGACTAGCGGGAGTAGGGTTGTACGAGCAGTACTTC.

This clonotype was observed many times. The J gene is TRBJ2-7, the V gene TRBV12-3 or TRBV12-4, with D perhaps matching TRBD1 (5 bases). V was clipped by 3 bases and J by 1 base, with 7 bases between them. The CDR3 is 13 residues long. CDR3 in amino acids: CASSLGQSYEQYF. CDR3 DNA sequence: TGTGCCAGCAGTTTGGGGCAGTCCTACGAGCAGTACTTC.

Notes on this clonotype: Only one base separates this from a far larger clonotype, so it likely reflects a read error. V usage is TRBV11-2 and J usage is TRBJ2-1, with TRBD2 matching over 12 bases. The CDR3 has 18 residues. The trim removed 5 bases at V and 10 bases at J, leaving 18 bases unmatched. Looked up from germline, CDR1 is SGHAT and CDR2 is FQNNGV. CDR3 residues: CASSRTSGRPSYPYEQFF. The CDR3 bases are TGTGCCAGCAGCCGAACTAGCGGGAGGCCCTCCTACCCCTACGAGCAGTTCTTC. The full variable domain, its missing parts supplied by reference TRBV11-2 and TRBJ2-1, is EAGVAQSPRYKIIEKRQSVAFWCNPISGHATLYWYQQILGQGPKLLIQFQNNGVVDDSQLPKDRFSAERLKGVDSTLKIQPAKLEDSAVYLCASSRTSGRPSYPYEQFFGPGTRLTVL.

This clonotype appeared many times. The CDR3 region has the DNA TGTGCCAGCAGCTTACTAGCGGGAGGGCCGCGGGAGACCCAGTACTTC. Amino acid sequence: CASSLLAGGPRETQYF. The V call is TRBV7-2, the J call TRBJ2-5, with TRBD2 matching over 12 bases. CDR3 length equals 16 residues. The junction had 6 bases not matched to a gene; V was cut back by 2 bases and J by 5 bases. Germline CDR1 and CDR2: SGHTA and FQGNSA.

This clonotype was observed at least ten times. This sequence joins TRBV2 and TRBJ2-5; 10 bases line up with TRBD2. The germline V gene has CDR1 SNHLY and CDR2 FYNNEI. V lost 4 bases and J lost 14; bases outside the gene matches: 7. The CDR3 has 12 residues. The CDR3 DNA reads as TGTGCCAGCAGTGTGGTAGCGGGGGGCGTTTACTTC. Protein product: CASSVVAGGVYF. The full variable domain, completed using reference TRBV2 and TRBJ2-5, is EPEVTQTPSHQVTQMGQEVILRCVPISNHLYFYWYRQILGQKVEFLVSFYNNEISEKSEIFDDQFSVERPDGSNFTLKIRSTKLEDSAMYFCASSVVAGGVYFGPGTRLLVL.

This clonotype was observed at least ten times. The V gene is TRBV30, the J gene TRBJ1-1, with TRBD1 identical over 8 bases. Germline loops: CDR1 GTSNPN, CDR2 SVGIG (reference sequence). This CDR3 spans 13 amino acids. Trimming at V came to 1 base and at J to 7 bases, leaving 5 bases not matched to a gene. The chain's CDR3 is CAWSAGQGREAFF. The CDR3 coding sequence is TGTGCCTGGAGTGCCGGACAGGGCCGTGAAGCTTTCTTT.

This clonotype was counted at least ten times. The chain has TRBV13 and TRBJ2-3; D gene uncertain. The CDR3 covers 13 residues. Trimming left V 10 bases short and J 3 bases short, with 14 bases between. Germline lookup yields CDR1 PRHDT and CDR2 FYEKMQ (reference sequence). In DNA form, the CDR3 reads TGTGCCACCCCGGGCAATGGGACAGATACGCAGTATTTT. Its translation is CATPGNGTDTQYF.

About this clonotype: A far larger clone is one nucleotide away, so this likely arose from a read error. The chain employs TRBV6-5 and TRBJ1-4, with D perhaps TRBD1 (5 bases). The CDR3 length is 13 residues. Trimming removed 8 bases from V and 5 bases from J, with 12 bases in between. Germline CDR1 and CDR2: MNHEY and SVGAGI. The CDR3: CASRRAENEKLFF. The CDR3 DNA reads as TGTGCCAGCCGCAGGGCTGAAAATGAAAAACTGTTTTTT.

This clonotype appeared many times. The chain is built from TRBV5-6 and TRBJ2-7; possible D gene TRBD2, 6 bases. The ends were cut back, 3 bases at V and 0 bases at J, with 10 bases in the middle. The CDR3 is made up of 14 amino acids. Germline V gene lookup returns CDR1 SGHDT and CDR2 YYEEEE. The CDR3 region is CASSSVGSSYEQYF. The CDR3 region has the DNA TGTGCCAGCAGCTCTGTCGGGAGCTCCTACGAGCAGTACTTC.